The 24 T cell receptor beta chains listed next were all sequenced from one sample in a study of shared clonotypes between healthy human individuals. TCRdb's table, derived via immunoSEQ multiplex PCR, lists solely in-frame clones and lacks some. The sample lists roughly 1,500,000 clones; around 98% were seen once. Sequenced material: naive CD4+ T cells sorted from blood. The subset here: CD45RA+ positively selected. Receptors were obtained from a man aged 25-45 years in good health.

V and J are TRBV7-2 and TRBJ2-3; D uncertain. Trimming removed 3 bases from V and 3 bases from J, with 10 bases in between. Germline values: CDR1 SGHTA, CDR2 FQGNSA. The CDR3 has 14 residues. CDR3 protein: CASSLSLRTDTQYF. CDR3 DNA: TGTGCCAGCAGCTTGAGTCTACGGACAGATACGCAGTATTTT.

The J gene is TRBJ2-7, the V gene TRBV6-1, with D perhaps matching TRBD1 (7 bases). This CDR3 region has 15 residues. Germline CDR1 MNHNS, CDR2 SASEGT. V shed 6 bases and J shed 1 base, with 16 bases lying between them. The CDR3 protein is CASRAGQGGSYEQYF. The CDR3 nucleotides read TGTGCCAGCAGAGCCGGGCAGGGGGGATCCTACGAGCAGTACTTC.

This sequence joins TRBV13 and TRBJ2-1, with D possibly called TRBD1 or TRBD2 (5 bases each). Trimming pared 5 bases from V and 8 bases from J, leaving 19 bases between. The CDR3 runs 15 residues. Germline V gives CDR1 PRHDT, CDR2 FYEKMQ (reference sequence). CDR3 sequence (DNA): TGTGCCAGCAGCCTATCCGGGACCGCCTCCGATGAGCAGTTCTTC. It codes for CASSLSGTASDEQFF.

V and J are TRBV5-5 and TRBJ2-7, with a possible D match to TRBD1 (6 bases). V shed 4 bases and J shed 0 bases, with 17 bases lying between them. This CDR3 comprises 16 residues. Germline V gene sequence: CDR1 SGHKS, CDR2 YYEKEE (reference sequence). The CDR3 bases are TGTGCCAGCAGCCTATCGTCGACAGGCAACTCCTACGAGCAGTACTTC. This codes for CASSLSSTGNSYEQYF.

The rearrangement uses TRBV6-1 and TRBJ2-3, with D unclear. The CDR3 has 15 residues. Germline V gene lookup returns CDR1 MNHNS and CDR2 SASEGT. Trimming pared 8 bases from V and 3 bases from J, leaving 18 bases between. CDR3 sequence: CASLTYVWVTDTQYF. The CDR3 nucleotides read TGTGCCAGCCTAACCTACGTTTGGGTAACAGATACGCAGTATTTT.

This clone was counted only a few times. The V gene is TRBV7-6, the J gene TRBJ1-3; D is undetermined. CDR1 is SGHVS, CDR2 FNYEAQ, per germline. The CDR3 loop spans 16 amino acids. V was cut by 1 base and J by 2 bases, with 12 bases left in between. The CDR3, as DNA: TGTGCCAGCAGCTTAGGGGTACTTGGTACTGGAAACACCATATATTTT. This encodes CASSLGVLGTGNTIYF. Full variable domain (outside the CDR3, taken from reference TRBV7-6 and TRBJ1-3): GAGVSQSPRYKVTKRGQDVALRCDPISGHVSLYWYRQALGQGPEFLTYFNYEAQQDKSGLPNDRFSAERPEGSISTLTIQRTEQRDSAMYRCASSLGVLGTGNTIYFGEGSWLTVV.

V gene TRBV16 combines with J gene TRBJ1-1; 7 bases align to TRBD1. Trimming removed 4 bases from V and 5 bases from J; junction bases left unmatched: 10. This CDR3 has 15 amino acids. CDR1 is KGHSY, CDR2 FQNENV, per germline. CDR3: CASSPPRHRGTEAFF. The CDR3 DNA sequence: TGTGCCAGCAGCCCACCGCGGCACAGGGGAACTGAAGCTTTCTTT.

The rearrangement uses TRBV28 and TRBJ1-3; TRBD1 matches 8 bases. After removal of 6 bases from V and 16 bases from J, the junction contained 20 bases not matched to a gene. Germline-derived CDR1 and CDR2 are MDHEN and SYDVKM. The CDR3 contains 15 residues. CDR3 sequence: CASSPGAVLRDRPYF. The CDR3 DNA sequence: TGTGCCAGCAGCCCAGGGGCCGTTCTACGGGACAGGCCCTATTTT.

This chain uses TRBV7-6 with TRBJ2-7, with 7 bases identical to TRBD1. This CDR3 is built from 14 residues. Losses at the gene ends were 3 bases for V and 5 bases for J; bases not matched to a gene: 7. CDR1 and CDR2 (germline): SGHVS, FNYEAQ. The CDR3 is CASSLGQGVDEQYF. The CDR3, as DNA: TGTGCCAGCAGCTTGGGCCAGGGGGTGGACGAGCAGTACTTC.

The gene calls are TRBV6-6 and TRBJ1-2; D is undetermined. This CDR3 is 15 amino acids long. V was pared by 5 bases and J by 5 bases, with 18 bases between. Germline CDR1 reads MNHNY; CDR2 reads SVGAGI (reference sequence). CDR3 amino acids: CASSRDWGPRYGYTF. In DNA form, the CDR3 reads TGTGCCAGCAGTCGCGACTGGGGTCCAAGGTATGGCTACACCTTC.

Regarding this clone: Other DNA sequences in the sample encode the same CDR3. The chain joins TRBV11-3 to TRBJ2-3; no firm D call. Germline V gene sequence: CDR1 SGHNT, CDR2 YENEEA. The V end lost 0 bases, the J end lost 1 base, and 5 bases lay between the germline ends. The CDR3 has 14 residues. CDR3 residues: CASSLERGTDTQYF. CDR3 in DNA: TGTGCCAGCAGCTTAGAACGGGGCACAGATACGCAGTATTTT. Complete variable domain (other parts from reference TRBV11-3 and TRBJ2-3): EAGVVQSPRYKIIEKKQPVAFWCNPISGHNTLYWYLQNLGQGPELLIRYENEEAVDDSQLPKDRFSAERLKGVDSTLKIQPAELGDSAVYLCASSLERGTDTQYFGPGTRLTVL.

The CDR3 DNA reads TGTGCCAGCAGTCCCCCAGGGGCCGGGGAAAAACTGTTTTTT. This codes for CASSPPGAGEKLFF. The chain joins TRBV28 to TRBJ1-4; the D gene is possibly TRBD1 (6 bases). The V end lost 5 bases, the J end lost 8 bases, and 15 bases lay between the germline ends. Germline lookup yields CDR1 MDHEN and CDR2 SYDVKM. The CDR3 consists of 14 residues.

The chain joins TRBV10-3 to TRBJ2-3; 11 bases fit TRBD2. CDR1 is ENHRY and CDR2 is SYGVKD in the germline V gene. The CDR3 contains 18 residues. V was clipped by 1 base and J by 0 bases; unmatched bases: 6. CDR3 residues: CAISEYASGRTSTDTQYF. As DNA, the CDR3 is TGTGCCATCAGTGAGTATGCTAGCGGGAGGACCAGCACAGATACGCAGTATTTT.

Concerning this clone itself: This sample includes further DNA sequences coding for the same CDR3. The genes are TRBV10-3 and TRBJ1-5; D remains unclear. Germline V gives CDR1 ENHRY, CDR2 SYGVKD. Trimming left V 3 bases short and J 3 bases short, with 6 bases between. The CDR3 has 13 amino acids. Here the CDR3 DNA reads TGTGCCATCAGTGACAGAGACAATCAGCCCCAGCATTTT. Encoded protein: CAISDRDNQPQHF.

CDR3 loop: CASGQGVSTF. CDR3 nucleotide sequence: TGTGCCAGCGGACAGGGAGTTTCCACCTTC. The V gene is TRBV6-5, the J gene TRBJ1-2, with TRBD1 matching 8 bases. The germline V gene has CDR1 MNHEY and CDR2 SVGAGI. Trimming removed 8 bases from V and 13 bases from J; junction bases left unmatched: 6. The CDR3 contains 10 residues.

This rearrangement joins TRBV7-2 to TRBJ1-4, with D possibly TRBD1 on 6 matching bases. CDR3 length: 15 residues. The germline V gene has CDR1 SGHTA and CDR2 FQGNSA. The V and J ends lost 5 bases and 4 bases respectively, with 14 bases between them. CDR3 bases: TGTGCCAGCAGCCCCAGGACAGAAAATAATGAAAAACTGTTTTTT. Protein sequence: CASSPRTENNEKLFF. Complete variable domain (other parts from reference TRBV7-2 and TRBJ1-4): GAGVSQSPSNKVTEKGKDVELRCDPISGHTALYWYRQSLGQGLEFLIYFQGNSAPDKSGLPSDRFSAERTGGSVSTLTIQRTQQEDSAVYLCASSPRTENNEKLFFGSGTQLSVL.

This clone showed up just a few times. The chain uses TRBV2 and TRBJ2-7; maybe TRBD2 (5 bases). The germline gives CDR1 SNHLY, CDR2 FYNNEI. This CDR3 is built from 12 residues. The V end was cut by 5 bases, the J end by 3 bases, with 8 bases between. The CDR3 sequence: CASSMGSYEQYF. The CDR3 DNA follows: TGTGCCAGCAGTATGGGGAGCTACGAGCAGTACTTC.

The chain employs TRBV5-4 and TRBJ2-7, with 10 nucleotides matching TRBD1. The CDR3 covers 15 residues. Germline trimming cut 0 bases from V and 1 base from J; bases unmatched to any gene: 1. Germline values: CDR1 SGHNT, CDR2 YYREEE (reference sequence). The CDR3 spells CASSLGGQGSYEQYF. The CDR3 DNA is TGTGCCAGCAGCTTGGGGGGACAGGGGTCCTACGAGCAGTACTTC.

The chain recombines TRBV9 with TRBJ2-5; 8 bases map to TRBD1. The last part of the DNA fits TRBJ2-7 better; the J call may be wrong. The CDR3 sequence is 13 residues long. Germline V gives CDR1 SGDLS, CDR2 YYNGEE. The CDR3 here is CASSATGDYEQYF. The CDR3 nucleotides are TGTGCCAGCAGCGCGACAGGGGACTACGAGCAGTACTTC.

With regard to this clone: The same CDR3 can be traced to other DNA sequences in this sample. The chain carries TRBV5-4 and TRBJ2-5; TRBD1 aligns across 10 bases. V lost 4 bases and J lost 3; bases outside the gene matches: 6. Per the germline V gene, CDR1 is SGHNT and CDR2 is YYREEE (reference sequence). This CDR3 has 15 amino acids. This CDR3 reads CASSPRDRGKETQYF. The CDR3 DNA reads TGTGCCAGCAGCCCCCGGGACAGGGGAAAAGAGACCCAGTACTTC.

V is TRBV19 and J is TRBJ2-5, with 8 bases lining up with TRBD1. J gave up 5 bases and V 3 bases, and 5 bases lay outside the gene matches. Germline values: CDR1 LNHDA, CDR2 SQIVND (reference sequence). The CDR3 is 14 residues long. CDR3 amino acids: CASSMDRAVETQYF. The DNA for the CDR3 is TGTGCCAGTAGTATGGACAGGGCTGTTGAGACCCAGTACTTC.

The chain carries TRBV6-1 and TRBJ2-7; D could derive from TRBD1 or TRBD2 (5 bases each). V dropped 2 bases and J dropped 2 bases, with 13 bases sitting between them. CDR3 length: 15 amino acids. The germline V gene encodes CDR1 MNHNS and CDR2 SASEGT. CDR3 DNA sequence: TGTGCCAGCAGTGAATCGGGGCCAGGGACCTACGAGCAGTACTTC. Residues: CASSESGPGTYEQYF.

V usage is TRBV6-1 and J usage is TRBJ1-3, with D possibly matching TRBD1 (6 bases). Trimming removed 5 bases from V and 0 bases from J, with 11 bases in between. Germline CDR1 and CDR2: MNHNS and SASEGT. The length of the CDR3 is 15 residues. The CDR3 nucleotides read TGTGCCAGCAGTCCCGGGACAACCTCTGGAAACACCATATATTTT. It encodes CASSPGTTSGNTIYF.

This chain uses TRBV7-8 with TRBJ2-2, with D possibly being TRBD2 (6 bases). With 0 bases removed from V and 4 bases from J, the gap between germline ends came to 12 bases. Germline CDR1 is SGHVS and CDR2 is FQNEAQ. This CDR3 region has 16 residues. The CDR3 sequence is CASSLAGGPVTGELFF. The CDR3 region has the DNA TGTGCCAGCAGCTTAGCGGGAGGACCCGTCACCGGGGAGCTGTTTTTT. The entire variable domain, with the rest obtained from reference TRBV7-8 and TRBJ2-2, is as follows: GAGVSQSPRYKVAKRGQDVALRCDPISGHVSLFWYQQALGQGPEFLTYFQNEAQLDKSGLPSDRFFAERPEGSVSTLKIQRTQQEDSAVYLCASSLAGGPVTGELFFGEGSRLTVL.